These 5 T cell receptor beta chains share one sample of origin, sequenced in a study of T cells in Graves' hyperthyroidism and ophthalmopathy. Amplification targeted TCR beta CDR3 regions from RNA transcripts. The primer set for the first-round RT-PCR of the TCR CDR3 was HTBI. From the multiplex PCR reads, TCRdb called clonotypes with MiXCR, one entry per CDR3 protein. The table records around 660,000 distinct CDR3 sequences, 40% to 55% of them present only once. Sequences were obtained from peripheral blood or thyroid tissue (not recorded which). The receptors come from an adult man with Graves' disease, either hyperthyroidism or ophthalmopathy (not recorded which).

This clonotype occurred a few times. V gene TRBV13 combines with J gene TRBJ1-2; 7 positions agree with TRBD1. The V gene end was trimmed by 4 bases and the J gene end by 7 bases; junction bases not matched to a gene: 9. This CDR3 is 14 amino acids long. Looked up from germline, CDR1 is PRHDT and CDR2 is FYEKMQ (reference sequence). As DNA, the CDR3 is TGTGCCAGCAGCTCTACGCGACAGGGAGGTGGCTACACCTTC. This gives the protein CASSSTRQGGGYTF. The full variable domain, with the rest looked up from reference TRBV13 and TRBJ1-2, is AAGVIQSPRHLIKEKRETATLKCYPIPRHDTVYWYQQGPGQDPQFLISFYEKMQSDKGSIPDRFSAQQFSDYHSELNMSSLELGDSALYFCASSSTRQGGGYTFGSGTRLTVV.

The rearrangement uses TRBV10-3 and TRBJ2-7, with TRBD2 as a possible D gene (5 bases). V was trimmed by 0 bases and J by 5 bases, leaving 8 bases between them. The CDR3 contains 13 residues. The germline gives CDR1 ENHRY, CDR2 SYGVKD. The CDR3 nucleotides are TGTGCCATCAGTGAGTCGTTCGGGGACGAGCAGTACTTC. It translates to CAISESFGDEQYF.

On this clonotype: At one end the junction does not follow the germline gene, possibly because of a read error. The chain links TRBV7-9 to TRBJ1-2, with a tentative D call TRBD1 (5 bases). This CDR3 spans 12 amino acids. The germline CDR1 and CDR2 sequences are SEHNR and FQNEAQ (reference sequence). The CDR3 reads CASSLFAGGYTF. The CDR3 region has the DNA TGCGCCAGCAGCTTGTTTGCAGGGGGCTACACCTTC.

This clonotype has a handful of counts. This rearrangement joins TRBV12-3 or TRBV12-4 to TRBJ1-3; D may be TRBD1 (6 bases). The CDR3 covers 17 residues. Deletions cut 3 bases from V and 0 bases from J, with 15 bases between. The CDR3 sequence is CASSFMQGMISGNTIYF. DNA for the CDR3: TGTGCCAGCAGTTTTATGCAGGGGATGATCTCTGGAAACACCATATATTTT.

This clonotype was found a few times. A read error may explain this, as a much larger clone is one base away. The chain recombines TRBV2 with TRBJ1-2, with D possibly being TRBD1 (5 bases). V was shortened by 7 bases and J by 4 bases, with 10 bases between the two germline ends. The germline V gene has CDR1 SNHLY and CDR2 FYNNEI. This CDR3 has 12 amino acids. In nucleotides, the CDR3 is TGTGCCAGCACGGGGCGGCGCTATGGCTACACCTTC. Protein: CASTGRRYGYTF.